What follows are 27 T cell receptor beta chains derived from one specimen sequenced in a study of cytomegalovirus exposure and HLA in healthy donors. Primers included in the PCR were 60 Vbeta and 13 Jbeta primers. Measured with immunoSEQ multiplex PCR; TCRdb has only the in-frame clones, and not every one. The sample yields approximately 180,000 clones, approximately 80% seen once. The specimen was PBMCs. Receptors were obtained from a woman aged 35 to 49 in good health and CMV-seronegative.

This clone was picked up one time. V and J are TRBV9 and TRBJ2-7; 8 bases map to TRBD2. V lost 0 bases to trimming and J lost 0 bases; unmatched junction nucleotides: 5. Per the germline V gene, CDR1 is SGDLS and CDR2 is YYNGEE. The CDR3 runs to 16 residues. This CDR3 is CASSVAAGGSSYEQYF. The CDR3 DNA sequence: TGTGCCAGCAGCGTAGCTGCGGGAGGAAGCTCCTACGAGCAGTACTTC.

The chain links TRBV4-1 to TRBJ2-1, with D possibly matching TRBD2 (6 bases). Germline V lookup: CDR1 MGHRA, CDR2 YSYEKL. CDR3 length: 18 amino acids. Trimming cost V 3 bases and J 8 bases, with 26 bases left between them. The CDR3 region is CASSHEGGVSGGRDEQFF. In nucleotides, the CDR3 is TGCGCCAGCAGCCATGAGGGTGGCGTTTCTGGAGGGCGCGATGAGCAGTTCTTC.

Comment on this clone: At one of its ends the junction is not consistent with the germline gene, which may arise from a read error. Other DNA sequences within the sample encode an identical CDR3. V gene TRBV5-8 combines with J gene TRBJ2-2, with D possibly TRBD2 on 6 matching bases. In germline, CDR1 is SGHTS, CDR2 YDEGEE. The CDR3 extends over 15 amino acids. DNA for the CDR3: TGTGCCAGTAGCTTCACTAAGGGCGGGGCCGGGGAGCTGTTTTTT. It is translated as CASSFTKGGAGELFF.

The rearrangement joins TRBV7-2 to TRBJ2-5; D is undetermined. The CDR3 runs 13 residues. The V gene's germline CDR1 is SGHTA and CDR2 FQGNSA. Deletions cut 5 bases from V and 1 base from J, with 8 bases between. CDR3 nucleotides: TGTGCCAGCAGCCGAAGCACCCAAGAGACCCAGTACTTC. Its translation is CASSRSTQETQYF.

The rearrangement uses TRBV4-3 and TRBJ2-3; 7 nucleotides align to TRBD2. The V segment lost 0 bases and the J segment 2 bases; nucleotides outside the gene matches: 8. This CDR3 comprises 17 residues. Germline V gene sequence: CDR1 LGHNA, CDR2 YSLEER. CDR3 amino acids: CASSQDHAAGFTDTQYF. CDR3 bases: TGCGCCAGCAGCCAAGATCACGCAGCGGGATTCACAGATACGCAGTATTTT.

V usage is TRBV4-3 and J usage is TRBJ1-2; the match to TRBD1 covers 7 bases. V was pared by 0 bases and J by 6 bases, with 16 bases of the junction left unmatched. This CDR3 is built from 18 residues. Germline assignment: CDR1 LGHNA and CDR2 YSLEER. CDR3: CASSQDRSIQKQGNGYTF. The CDR3 DNA is TGCGCCAGCAGCCAAGATAGATCGATTCAGAAACAGGGGAATGGCTACACCTTC.

The chain combines TRBV25-1 with TRBJ2-7; no clear D. There are 12 residues in the CDR3. The V gene's germline CDR1 is MGHDK and CDR2 SYGVNS. V lost 4 bases and J lost 3, with 7 bases in between. As DNA, the CDR3 is TGTGCCAGCAGTGCCTCCTTCTACGAGCAGTACTTC. Translation gives CASSASFYEQYF.

The chain is built from TRBV19 and TRBJ2-1; 7 bases fit TRBD1. The CDR3 runs 14 residues. Trimming cost V 7 bases and J 7 bases; bases outside gene matches: 10. Germline V lookup: CDR1 LNHDA, CDR2 SQIVND (reference sequence). The CDR3 nucleotides are TGTGCCAGTACCCTCGAAGGGGGCTGGAATGAGCAGTTCTTC. This gives the protein CASTLEGGWNEQFF.

The V gene is TRBV5-1, the J gene TRBJ1-5, with a possible D match to TRBD1 (6 bases). Germline-derived CDR1 and CDR2 are SGHRS and YFSETQ. With 5 bases removed from V and 7 bases from J, the gap between germline ends came to 16 bases. The CDR3 length is 14 residues. The CDR3: CASSDGTGKQPQHF. The CDR3 nucleotides are TGCGCCAGCAGTGACGGAACAGGGAAACAGCCCCAGCATTTT.

The genes are TRBV7-9 and TRBJ1-3; D might be TRBD1 (5 bases). Germline CDR1 and CDR2: SEHNR and FQNEAQ (reference sequence). Deletions cut 7 bases from V and 2 bases from J, with 15 bases between. CDR3 length: 15 residues. The CDR3 region is CASTEGSAAGNTIYF. CDR3 bases: TGTGCCAGCACGGAGGGGTCGGCAGCTGGAAACACCATATATTTT.

A note on this clone: Other DNA sequences in the sample encode the same CDR3. This chain connects TRBV5-6 to TRBJ2-3; maybe TRBD2 (6 bases). The CDR3 runs to 14 residues. V was shortened by 5 bases and J by 4 bases, with 14 bases between the two germline ends. Germline loops: CDR1 SGHDT, CDR2 YYEEEE. In DNA, the CDR3 is TGTGCCAGCAGTTCCGAACTAGCCCCAGATACGCAGTATTTT. It encodes CASSSELAPDTQYF.

V gene TRBV7-3 combines with J gene TRBJ1-1, with D possibly TRBD1 on 5 matching bases. This CDR3 region has 12 residues. Germline-derived CDR1 and CDR2 are SGHTA and FQGTGA. V gave up 5 bases and J gave up 1 base, with 5 bases separating them. The DNA of the CDR3 is TGTGCCAGCAGCGGACAGAACACTGAAGCTTTCTTT. This codes for CASSGQNTEAFF.

The genes are TRBV23-1 and TRBJ2-1; TRBD2 might be the D (5 bases). TRBV23-1 is marked as an open reading frame, function uncertain. The V and J ends lost 2 bases and 4 bases respectively, with 18 bases between them. The CDR3 is made up of 17 amino acids. The CDR3 DNA reads TGCGCCAGCAGTCAAGTCTGCGGTGGACGGGGTTACAATGAGCAGTTCTTC. It is translated as CASSQVCGGRGYNEQFF.

The sample holds one count of this clone. This chain connects TRBV27 to TRBJ2-2; TRBD1 matches 8 bases. CDR3 size: 17 residues. J was trimmed by 6 bases and V by 0 bases; bases with no gene match: 9. In germline, CDR1 is MNHEY, CDR2 SMNVEV (reference sequence). CDR3 nucleotide sequence: TGTGCCAGCAGTTTATCGTGGCTCAACAGGGGGGCCGGGGAGCTGTTTTTT. Its protein is CASSLSWLNRGAGELFF.

The rearrangement joins TRBV9 to TRBJ1-3, with a tentative D call TRBD1 (5 bases). The V end was cut by 0 bases, the J end by 3 bases, with 7 bases between. In germline, CDR1 is SGDLS, CDR2 YYNGEE. There are 14 residues in the CDR3. The CDR3 reads CASSVETGGNTIYF. In DNA, the CDR3 is TGTGCCAGCAGCGTAGAAACAGGTGGAAACACCATATATTTT.

About this clone itself: Other DNA sequences in the same sample also yield this CDR3. This chain joins TRBV20-1 and TRBJ1-1; D remains ambiguous. The CDR3 is 11 residues long. Deletions cut 6 bases from V and 1 base from J, with 6 bases between. Per germline, CDR1 DFQATT and CDR2 SNEGSKA (reference sequence). The CDR3 DNA sequence: TGCAGTGCAGGAGGGAACACTGAAGCTTTCTTT. Its translation is CSAGGNTEAFF.

This clone was detected only a few times. The CDR3 bases are TGCGCCAGCAGCCAAGATACCGCCGGGACAACTAAGCCCTACGAGCAGTACTTC. As protein: CASSQDTAGTTKPYEQYF. The chain uses TRBV4-3 and TRBJ2-7; TRBD1 is a possible D gene (6 bases). Trimming removed 0 bases at V and 2 bases at J, with 20 bases between. The CDR3 is 18 amino acids. The germline V gene encodes CDR1 LGHNA and CDR2 YSLEER.

The rearrangement joins TRBV5-5 to TRBJ2-5, with 9 bases aligning to TRBD1. The V gene end was trimmed by 6 bases and the J gene end by 1 base; junction bases not matched to a gene: 13. Germline-derived CDR1 and CDR2 are SGHKS and YYEKEE (reference sequence). CDR3 size: 17 residues. DNA for the CDR3: TGTGCCAGCACCTCCGGCACAACAGGGGGCATCCAAGAGACCCAGTACTTC. Protein: CASTSGTTGGIQETQYF. Based on the CDR3 plus reference TRBV5-5 and TRBJ2-5, the full variable domain is DAGVTQSPTHLIKTRGQQVTLRCSPISGHKSVSWYQQVLGQGPQFIFQYYEKEERGRGNFPDRFSARQFPNYSSELNVNALLLGDSALYLCASTSGTTGGIQETQYFGPGTRLLVL.

This rearrangement joins TRBV7-9 to TRBJ1-4, with D unresolved. Trimming cost V 5 bases and J 3 bases, with 4 bases left between them. CDR1 and CDR2 from the germline V gene are SEHNR and FQNEAQ (reference sequence). The length of the CDR3 is 12 residues. As DNA, the CDR3 is TGTGCCAGCAGCGACTCTAATGAAAAACTGTTTTTT. Protein sequence: CASSDSNEKLFF.

This chain uses TRBV11-3 with TRBJ1-2; D might be TRBD1 (6 bases). Germline CDR1 is SGHNT and CDR2 is YENEEA. The V gene lost 1 base and the J gene lost 5 bases, with 8 bases spanning the gap. The CDR3 totals 13 residues. CDR3 protein: CASSLGTEYGYTF. The CDR3 DNA sequence: TGTGCCAGCAGCTTAGGGACAGAGTATGGCTACACCTTC.

The chain recombines TRBV6-5 with TRBJ1-3; the match to TRBD1 covers 9 bases. This CDR3 region has 15 residues. J gave up 2 bases and V 6 bases, and 5 bases lay outside the gene matches. Germline V gene sequence: CDR1 MNHEY, CDR2 SVGAGI. The CDR3 bases are TGTGCCAGCAGCCGGGACAGGGCAACTGGAAACACCATATATTTT. Translated, it gives CASSRDRATGNTIYF.

As concerns this clone: One junction end disagrees with the germline gene, perhaps due to a read error. The gene calls are TRBV7-9 and TRBJ2-1; D remains unclear. The germline V gene encodes CDR1 SEHNR and CDR2 FQNEAQ (reference sequence). The CDR3 sequence is 17 residues long. The CDR3 DNA sequence: TGTTCCAGCAGCGTACCACCCTCAGCTAGCTCCTACAATGAGCAGTTCTTC. Amino acids: CSSSVPPSASSYNEQFF.

This chain joins TRBV11-3 and TRBJ1-1, with 7 bases lining up with TRBD1. The CDR3 has 14 residues. V lost 4 bases, J lost 1 base, and 3 bases stayed unmatched. Germline CDR1 is SGHNT and CDR2 is YENEEA. In DNA form, the CDR3 reads TGTGCCAGCAGCTCTCGGACAGGGAACACTGAAGCTTTCTTT. Protein sequence: CASSSRTGNTEAFF.

The rearrangement uses TRBV29-1 and TRBJ1-3, with 9 positions matching TRBD1. Germline trimming cut 5 bases from V and 3 bases from J; bases unmatched to any gene: 5. The CDR3 runs 14 residues. CDR1 is SQVTM, CDR2 ANQGSEA, per germline. The DNA of the CDR3 is TGCAGCGTTTCACAGGGGGCGGGTGGAAACACCATATATTTT. Protein sequence: CSVSQGAGGNTIYF.

The chain recombines TRBV5-4 with TRBJ2-1; weak D call: TRBD2 (6 bases). This CDR3 is 15 amino acids long. Trimming cost V 5 bases and J 1 base, with 13 bases left between them. CDR1 and CDR2 from the germline V gene are SGHNT and YYREEE (reference sequence). The CDR3 spells CASSDGSLSYNEQFF. The CDR3 nucleotides are TGTGCCAGCAGTGACGGGAGTCTATCCTACAATGAGCAGTTCTTC.

The rearrangement uses TRBV6-1 and TRBJ2-3; a weak D match, TRBD1 (6 bases). The CDR3 extends over 15 amino acids. Between the trimmed V and J ends, which lost 1 base and 6 bases, there was a span of 14 bases. The germline CDR1 and CDR2 sequences are MNHNS and SASEGT. The CDR3 DNA follows: TGTGCCAGCAGTGAAGAATTCAGGGGATGGGATACGCAGTATTTT. It is translated as CASSEEFRGWDTQYF.

Written as DNA, the CDR3 is TGTGCCTGGATGAAGGGGGCGCTGGCCGGGGAGCTGTTTTTT. Encoded protein: CAWMKGALAGELFF. The chain recombines TRBV30 with TRBJ2-2; 7 bases are shared with TRBD1. Germline-derived CDR1 and CDR2 are GTSNPN and SVGIG (reference sequence). CDR3 length: 14 amino acids. V gave up 4 bases and J gave up 6 bases; unmatched junction bases: 8.